One and the same sample provided the 4 T cell receptor beta chains below, sequenced in a study of T cell clonality in common variable immunodeficiency (dated by TCRdb to about 2015). The receptor library was made with the immunoSEQ multiplex PCR assay. Drawn from immuneACCESS, this table holds only the in-frame rearrangements with V and J called that TCRdb kept. Clones are partly lost; checked studies trace under half to an unresolved V gene and leave the rest unexplained. In this sample the table shows 25,000 to 35,000 clones, and no singletons are among them. The ten largest clones take up roughly 4% of the sample. The sequencing sample was made of peripheral blood mononuclear cells. The receptors were gathered from a person between 18 and 70 years old in good health.

This clone has ten or more counts. The CDR3 end falls 3 residues outside the read, so it is completed with the germline J gene. The genes are TRBV7-8 and TRBJ1-1; 10 bases are shared with TRBD1. CDR3 size: 15 residues. Germline V gene lookup returns CDR1 SGHVS and CDR2 FQNEAQ. V shed 5 bases, J shed 1 base, and the junction held 4 bases outside the gene matches. CDR3 DNA (partial): TGTGCCAGCAGCAACCGACAGGGGGCGAACACTGAA. Translated, it gives CASSNRQGANTE. The complete CDR3 sequence is CASSNRQGANTEAFF.

Comments on this clone: The read halts 3 residues ahead of the CDR3 end, with the missing end drawn from the germline J gene. The J gene is TRBJ2-7, the V gene TRBV7-9, with a weak D call TRBD1 (6 bases). This CDR3 has 12 residues. Trimming pared 5 bases from V and 6 bases from J, leaving 11 bases between. Germline lookup yields CDR1 SEHNR and CDR2 FQNEAQ (reference sequence). The CDR3 is CASSLQGSEQYF. Partial CDR3 DNA: TGTGCCAGCAGCCTTCAGGGGTCCGAG.

This clone was counted only a few times. The read ends 3 residues shy of where the CDR3 ends; the end is completed using the germline J gene. This chain links TRBV19 with TRBJ1-5, with 8 bases fitting TRBD1. J lost 6 bases, V lost 10 bases, and 11 bases had no gene match. CDR3 length equals 14 residues. Germline assignment: CDR1 LNHDA and CDR2 SQIVND (reference sequence). CDR3 bases read: TGTGCCAACGAGGTCGACAGGGGACCTCAGCCC. Amino acid sequence: CANEVDRGPQP. The complete CDR3 reads CANEVDRGPQPQHF.

This clone has ten or more counts. The read ends 3 residues before the CDR3 terminus; that terminus is restored from the germline J gene. The chain has TRBV7-3 and TRBJ2-1, with TRBD2 matching 10 bases. The CDR3 runs 15 residues. Trimming cost V 5 bases and J 4 bases; bases outside gene matches: 5. In germline, CDR1 is SGHTA, CDR2 FQGTGA. The CDR3 region is CASSTQAGGYNEQFF. The CDR3 DNA, read in part, is TGTGCCAGCAGCACACAAGCGGGAGGGTACAATGAG.